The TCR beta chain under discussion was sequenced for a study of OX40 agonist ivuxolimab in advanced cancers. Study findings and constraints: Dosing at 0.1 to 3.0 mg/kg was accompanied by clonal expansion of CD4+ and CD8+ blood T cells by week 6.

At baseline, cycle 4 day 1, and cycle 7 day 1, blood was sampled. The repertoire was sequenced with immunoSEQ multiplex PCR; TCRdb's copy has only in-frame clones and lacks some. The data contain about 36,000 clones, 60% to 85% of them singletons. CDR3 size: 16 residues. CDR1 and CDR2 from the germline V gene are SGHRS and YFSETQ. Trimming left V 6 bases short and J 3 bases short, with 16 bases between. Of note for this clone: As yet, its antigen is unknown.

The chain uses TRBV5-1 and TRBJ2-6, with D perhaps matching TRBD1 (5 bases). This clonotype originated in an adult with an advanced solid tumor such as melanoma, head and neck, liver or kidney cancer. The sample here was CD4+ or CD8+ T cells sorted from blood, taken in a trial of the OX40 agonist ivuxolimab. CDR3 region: CASTMTVASGANVLTF. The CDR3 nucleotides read TGCGCCAGCACAATGACAGTAGCTAGTGGGGCCAACGTCCTGACTTTC.